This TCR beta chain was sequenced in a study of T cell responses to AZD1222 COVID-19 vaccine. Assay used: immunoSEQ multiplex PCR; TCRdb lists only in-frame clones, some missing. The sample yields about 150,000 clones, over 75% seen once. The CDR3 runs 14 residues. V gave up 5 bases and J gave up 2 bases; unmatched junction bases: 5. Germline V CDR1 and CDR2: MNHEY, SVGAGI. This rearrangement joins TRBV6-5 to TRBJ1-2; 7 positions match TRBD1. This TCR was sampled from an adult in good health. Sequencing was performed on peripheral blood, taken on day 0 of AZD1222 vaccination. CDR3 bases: TGTGCCAGCAGTCCTCGGACAGGAAACTATGGCTACACCTTC. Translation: CASSPRTGNYGYTF.